Listed below are T cell receptor beta chains from one sample, sequenced in a study of OX40 agonist ivuxolimab in advanced cancers. The assay was immunoSEQ multiplex PCR, and TCRdb's table has in-frame clones only and misses some. This table holds tens of thousands of clones, approximately 89% found once. The material was CD4+ or CD8+ T cells sorted from blood, obtained in a trial of the OX40 agonist ivuxolimab. Every receptor here comes from an adult with an advanced solid tumor such as melanoma, head and neck, liver or kidney cancer. Each CDR3 is given with its conserved first and last residue. A D gene is named only where the DNA matches it firmly. The listing skips clone size in some rows; elsewhere it reads once, few, many or a size class.

TRBD1	TRBJ2-1	TRBV2	-	TGTGCCAGCAACACCGGGACAGGGAGCAATGAGCAGTTCTTC	CASNTGTGSNEQFF
-	TRBJ1-1	TRBV4-1	few	TGCGCCAGCAGCCAGATGGCACAGGGTAGGGACACTGAAGCTTTCTTT	CASSQMAQGRDTEAFF
TRBD2	TRBJ2-5	TRBV5-1	-	TGCGCCAGCAGCTTGGGCCTAGCGGGGAGCCAAGAGACCCAGTACTTC	CASSLGLAGSQETQYF
TRBD1	TRBJ1-2	TRBV7-9	-	TGTGCCAGCAGCCGACAGGGGCTCTATGGCTACACCTTC	CASSRQGLYGYTF
-	TRBJ1-1	TRBV30	few	TGTGCCTGGAAGACTGATAGGCGTAGCCCTGAAGCTTTCTTT	CAWKTDRRSPEAFF
-	TRBJ2-5	TRBV5-1	-	TGCGCCAGCAGCCCGGGTCCGGGTAGCGAAGAGACCCAGTACTTC	CASSPGPGSEETQYF
-	TRBJ1-5	TRBV7-9	-	TGTGCCAGCAGCCACAATAATCAGCCCCAGCATTTT	CASSHNNQPQHF
TRBD2	TRBJ2-1	TRBV7-6	-	TGTGCCAGCAGCTTAGTACCCGCGGGGGGTAGCTCCTACAATGAGCAGTTCTTC	CASSLVPAGGSSYNEQFF
-	TRBJ1-2	TRBV5-1	-	TGCGCCAGCAGCTTGTTATCGGGGAACCAAAACTATGGCTACACCTTC	CASSLLSGNQNYGYTF
-	TRBJ2-1	TRBV6-1	-	TGTGCCAGCAGTGAAGGTGTGGCGGGGGCATACAATGAGCAGTTCTTC	CASSEGVAGAYNEQFF
TRBD1	TRBJ1-3	TRBV5-4	-	TGTGCCAGCAGCTCATCCCGGGACAGGGCAACGCACTCTGGAAACACCATATATTTT	CASSSSRDRATHSGNTIYF
TRBD1	TRBJ2-7	TRBV2	-	TGTGCCAGTAGAACAGGGGTCAGCTCCTACGAGCAGTACTTC	CASRTGVSSYEQYF
TRBD1	TRBJ2-5	TRBV5-4	-	TGTGCCAGCAGGCCCGGACAGGGATGGGGAGAGACCCAGTACTTC	CASRPGQGWGETQYF
TRBD2	TRBJ2-2	TRBV9	-	TGTGCCAGCAGCGTCGCGGGGGGGCCGTTTGGGAACACCGGGGAGCTGTTTTTT	CASSVAGGPFGNTGELFF
TRBD2	TRBJ2-7	TRBV2	-	TGTGCCAGCGGGGGACTAGCGGGGGACCCCGGCTTC	CASGGLAGDPGF
TRBD2	TRBJ2-7	TRBV11-2	-	TGTGCCAGCAGCGGACTAGCGGGGGCCCACTACGAGCAGTACTTC	CASSGLAGAHYEQYF
TRBD1	TRBJ2-7	TRBV4-2	-	TGTGCCAGCAGCCAAGGAGCCCATCAGACAGGGGCGCCCTACGAGCAGTACTTC	CASSQGAHQTGAPYEQYF
TRBD2	TRBJ2-2	TRBV6-6	few	TGTGCCAGCAACCGACCTGGCGGGGGGGCCGCCGGGGAGCTGTTTTTT	CASNRPGGGAAGELFF
-	TRBJ1-1	TRBV4-2	-	TGTGCCAGCAGCCAAGCCAGCAACATGAACACTGAAGCTTTCTTT	CASSQASNMNTEAFF
TRBD1	TRBJ1-6	TRBV6-5	-	TGTGCCAGCAGTAGGGACAGGGGGGATTCACCCCTCCACTTT	CASSRDRGDSPLHF
-	TRBJ1-2	TRBV5-5	-	TGTGCCAGCAGCTTGGACCGTCTATTATCCCCGGGTCTCGGTGGCTACACCTTC	CASSLDRLLSPGLGGYTF
-	TRBJ2-1	TRBV9	once	TGTGCCAGCAGCTTCCAGGCCGGGAATGAGCAGTTCTTC	CASSFQAGNEQFF
TRBD1	TRBJ1-2	TRBV5-6	few	TGTGCCAGCAGCTTGGGGCATAACAGGGGAAGTAACTATGGCTACACCTTC	CASSLGHNRGSNYGYTF
-	TRBJ1-5	TRBV30	-	TGTGCCTGGAGTGGACAATCTAGCAATCAGCCCCAGCATTTT	CAWSGQSSNQPQHF
TRBD1	TRBJ1-5	TRBV2	few	TGTGCCAGCAAAGGGACAGGGATTCAGCCCCAGCATTTT	CASKGTGIQPQHF
-	TRBJ1-2	TRBV19	-	TGTGCCAGTAGTATAGGAGGGGGGGCTAACTATGGCTACACCTTC	CASSIGGGANYGYTF
-	TRBJ2-3	TRBV27	-	TGTGCCAGCAGTTTATGGGGGGGGCTCCCCGATACGCAGTATTTT	CASSLWGGLPDTQYF
-	TRBJ2-7	TRBV4-1	-	TGCGCCAGCAGCCATAATAAAGGGGGCGAGCAGTACTTC	CASSHNKGGEQYF
-	TRBJ1-4	TRBV11-2	few	TGTGCCAGCAGAAAAGGGGTGGGGGGCAAAGACGAAAAACTGTTTTTT	CASRKGVGGKDEKLFF
TRBD1	TRBJ2-7	TRBV15	-	TGTGCCACCGCCAAGGACAGGGCTGGTATCGAGCAGTACTTC	CATAKDRAGIEQYF
TRBD1	TRBJ1-6	TRBV6-5	-	TGTGCCAGCAGTTTGGGACAGGGGAATTCACCCCTCCACTTT	CASSLGQGNSPLHF
TRBD2	TRBJ2-5	TRBV19	-	TGTGCCAGTAGAACGACTAGCGGGGCCGGGGAGACCCAGTACTTC	CASRTTSGAGETQYF
-	TRBJ2-7	TRBV7-2	-	TGTGCCAGCAGCTATAGAAGGGCTTACGAGCAGTACTTC	CASSYRRAYEQYF
TRBD1	TRBJ1-1	TRBV18	-	TGTGCCAGCTCACCAGGACAGGGGGCGCGAACTGAAGCTTTCTTT	CASSPGQGARTEAFF
TRBD2	TRBJ2-1	TRBV2	-	TGTGCCAGCAGGGAAGAGCGGGGGGGTTACAATGAGCAGTTCTTC	CASREERGGYNEQFF
-	TRBJ2-7	TRBV7-2	-	TGTGCCAGCAGCCACCCGGGGGCCGGCGAGCAGTACTTC	CASSHPGAGEQYF
TRBD2	TRBJ2-3	TRBV7-9	-	TGTGCCAGCAGCTTAACAAAAGGAGCGGGGGACACAGATACGCAGTATTTT	CASSLTKGAGDTDTQYF
-	TRBJ2-5	TRBV6-1	-	TGTGCCAGCAGTGACGACAGGCGCCAAGAGACCCAGTACTTC	CASSDDRRQETQYF
TRBD1	TRBJ1-3	TRBV7-8	-	TGTGCCAGCAGACCTACAGGGGGCTCTGGAAACACCATATATTTT	CASRPTGGSGNTIYF
-	TRBJ1-2	TRBV19	-	TGTGCCAGTAGTCCGGGGACCGAAAGCTATGGCTACACCTTC	CASSPGTESYGYTF
-	TRBJ1-1	TRBV19	few	TGTGCCAATCCGGGACACCCACACGCTGAAGCTTTCTTT	CANPGHPHAEAFF
-	TRBJ2-3	TRBV5-4	-	TGTGCCAGCAGCTTTCCGGCGGATACGCAGTATTTT	CASSFPADTQYF
TRBD2	TRBJ2-1	TRBV2	-	TGTGCCAGCAGTGATCAGGGAGTAGCGGGGACTGAGCAGTTCTTC	CASSDQGVAGTEQFF
-	TRBJ2-7	TRBV6-6	-	TGTGCCAGCAGTTACGTGGGGACCGACGAGGACGAGCAGTACTTC	CASSYVGTDEDEQYF
-	TRBJ1-1	TRBV5-1	-	TGCGCCAGCAGCCCAGTTGCAGCATTGAACACTGAAGCTTTCTTT	CASSPVAALNTEAFF
-	TRBJ1-1	TRBV11-1	-	TGTGCCAGCAGCTTCATGGGTGGGAACACTGAAGCTTTCTTT	CASSFMGGNTEAFF
TRBD2	TRBJ2-3	TRBV4-2	-	TGTGCCAGCAGCCCGGGACTAGCGGGGGGGCGGAGCACAGATACGCAGTATTTT	CASSPGLAGGRSTDTQYF
-	TRBJ1-6	TRBV28	-	TGTGCCAGCAGTCCCCCGGCTCGCGGTTCACCCCTCCACTTT	CASSPPARGSPLHF